The rows below give T cell receptor beta chains drawn from one sample of a study of OX40 agonist ivuxolimab in advanced cancers. TCRdb keeps only in-frame clones here, not all; method: immunoSEQ multiplex PCR. The sample consists of around 60,000 clones, 80% to 95% of them appearing once. Sequencing used CD4+ or CD8+ T cells sorted from blood, obtained in a trial of the OX40 agonist ivuxolimab. These receptors all stem from an adult with an advanced solid tumor such as melanoma, head and neck, liver or kidney cancer. CDR3s include the opening cysteine and the closing phenylalanine or tryptophan. The D gene is left open where the match is weak. Size tells how often a clone was seen (once, few, many) or the class of an expanded clone, and some rows leave it out.

d_call clone_size j_call v_call cdr3_nt cdr3_aa
NA NA TRBJ2-1 TRBV7-2 TGTGCCAGCAGCTTAGTCCAGGGTTACAATGAGCAGTTCTTC CASSLVQGYNEQFF
TRBD2 NA TRBJ2-3 TRBV28 TGTGCCAGCAGTTTGCTAGCGGCTAGCACAGATACGCAGTATTTT CASSLLAASTDTQYF
TRBD2 NA TRBJ2-1 TRBV5-1 TGCGCCAGCAGTTCCGGGACTAGCGGTTACAATGAGCAGTTCTTC CASSSGTSGYNEQFF
TRBD2 NA TRBJ2-7 TRBV7-6 TGTGCCAGCAGCTCTAGCGGCGGTAGCTACGAGCAGTACTTC CASSSSGGSYEQYF
TRBD2 NA TRBJ2-5 TRBV28 TGTGCCAGCAACATTGGACTAGCGGGAGAGACCCAGTACTTC CASNIGLAGETQYF
NA NA TRBJ2-7 TRBV21-1 TGTGCCAGCAGTCCCGGGTGTCCCTACGAGCAGTACTTC CASSPGCPYEQYF
TRBD1 NA TRBJ1-1 TRBV19 TGTGCCAGTAGTATGGGGACAGGGGCGACTGAAGCTTTCTTT CASSMGTGATEAFF
NA NA TRBJ2-2 TRBV27 TGTGCCAGCAGTTTAAGTGGTGACGGGGAGCTGTTTTTT CASSLSGDGELFF
TRBD1 NA TRBJ2-3 TRBV29-1 TGCAGCGTTGAAGATTACAAGGGGGCGAGCACAGATACGCAGTATTTT CSVEDYKGASTDTQYF
NA NA TRBJ1-2 TRBV15 TGTGCCACCAGCAGAGATCGGATCTACACCTTC CATSRDRIYTF
NA few TRBJ1-1 TRBV29-1 TGCAGCTTTTGGGACAAATTGAACACTGAAGCTTTCTTT CSFWDKLNTEAFF
TRBD2 NA TRBJ2-7 TRBV27 TGTGCCAGCAGTTTAACGGGGGAGGGTGGCGAGCAGTACTTC CASSLTGEGGEQYF
TRBD2 NA TRBJ2-1 TRBV27 TGTGCCAGCAGTCCGATGGTCGCGGGAGGCTATGAGCAGTTCTTC CASSPMVAGGYEQFF
NA NA TRBJ1-5 TRBV28 TGTGCCAGCAGTGGGGGCGGTCGGCAGCCCCAGCATTTT CASSGGGRQPQHF
TRBD1 NA TRBJ2-7 TRBV5-8 TGTGCCAGCAGCCTGACAGGGCGCGAGCAGTACTTC CASSLTGREQYF
TRBD1 NA TRBJ2-1 TRBV5-1 TGCGCCAGCAGCGGACAGGGGTATGAGCAGTTCTTC CASSGQGYEQFF
NA NA TRBJ2-7 TRBV10-2 TGCGCCAGCAGAAACAGGGACTACGAGCAGTACTTC CASRNRDYEQYF
NA NA TRBJ2-7 TRBV11-2 TGTGCCAGCAGCTTAGAGGCGAGGCAAGTTTCCTACGAGCAGTACTTC CASSLEARQVSYEQYF
NA NA TRBJ1-5 TRBV6-5 TGTGCCAGCATCCCCACTAATCAGCCCCAGCATTTT CASIPTNQPQHF
TRBD2 NA TRBJ2-2 TRBV19 TGTGCCAGTAGTATAGCCGTCGTCTCTAGCGGGAACACCGGGGAGCTGTTTTTT CASSIAVVSSGNTGELFF
NA NA TRBJ2-7 TRBV28 TGTGCCAGCAGTAGGACGGTTCTCTCCTACGAGCAGTACTTC CASSRTVLSYEQYF
TRBD1 once TRBJ1-1 TRBV6-1 TGTGCCAGCAGTGGTCCCGGGACAGGGAACCCCGCTGAAGCTTTCTTT CASSGPGTGNPAEAFF
NA NA TRBJ2-1 TRBV27 TGTGCCAGCAGTTTGGGTACCTACAATGAGCAGTTCTTC CASSLGTYNEQFF
NA NA TRBJ2-7 TRBV11-3 TGTGCCAGCAGCCCCGGAGCTAGGGACGACTACGAGCAGTACTTC CASSPGARDDYEQYF
TRBD1 NA TRBJ2-7 TRBV7-2 TGTGCCAGCAGCTTTACAGGGGCCGAGCAGTACTTC CASSFTGAEQYF
TRBD2 NA TRBJ2-5 TRBV4-3 TGCGCCAGCAGCCGGGAGGGGATGGGAGAGACCCAGTACTTC CASSREGMGETQYF
TRBD2 NA TRBJ2-3 TRBV7-6 TGTGCCAGCAGCTTGGGGGACTATCAATCAGATACGCAGTATTTT CASSLGDYQSDTQYF
NA NA TRBJ2-3 TRBV4-3 TGCGCCAGCAGCCCGCGGCGGGAAAAAGATACGCAGTATTTT CASSPRREKDTQYF